This entry lists 29 T cell receptor beta chains sequenced from one sample in a study of T cell responses to AZD1222 COVID-19 vaccine. The method was immunoSEQ multiplex PCR; TCRdb's version includes in-frame clones alone and lacks a portion of them. This table has approximately 98,000 clones, around 84% appearing once. Source: peripheral blood, taken on day 0 of AZD1222 vaccination. These receptors came from an adult in good health.

The chain couples TRBV5-1 to TRBJ2-7; 7 bases agree with TRBD1. Germline assignment: CDR1 SGHRS and CDR2 YFSETQ. V dropped 0 bases and J dropped 2; count of bases not matched to a gene: 5. The CDR3 loop spans 15 amino acids. In DNA, the CDR3 is TGCGCCAGCAGCTTGGGAGCAGGGACAGCCTACGAGCAGTACTTC. Protein: CASSLGAGTAYEQYF.

The V gene is TRBV6-1, the J gene TRBJ2-7, with D unresolved. This CDR3 region has 14 residues. V was pared by 0 bases and J by 4 bases, with 10 bases between. The germline V gene has CDR1 MNHNS and CDR2 SASEGT. The CDR3 DNA reads as TGTGCCAGCAGTGAAGCTCGAGGCCCGTACGAGCAGTACTTC. Protein: CASSEARGPYEQYF.

The count of this clone is one. This chain connects TRBV5-6 to TRBJ2-1; 12 bases are a match to TRBD2. After removal of 5 bases from V and 8 bases from J, the junction contained 8 bases not matched to a gene. Germline values: CDR1 SGHDT, CDR2 YYEEEE. The CDR3 sequence is 15 residues long. CDR3 sequence reads: CASRDRRLAGDEQFF. In DNA form, the CDR3 reads TGTGCCAGCAGGGATCGAAGACTAGCGGGGGATGAGCAGTTCTTC. The full variable domain, rest sourced from reference TRBV5-6 and TRBJ2-1, is DAGVTQSPTHLIKTRGQQVTLRCSPKSGHDTVSWYQQALGQGPQFIFQYYEEEERQRGNFPDRFSGHQFPNYSSELNVNALLLGDSALYLCASRDRRLAGDEQFFGPGTRLTVL.

The chain links TRBV4-1 to TRBJ2-5; 10 bases match TRBD2. The CDR3 is made up of 17 amino acids. V was clipped by 0 bases and J by 7 bases; unmatched bases: 11. Germline-derived CDR1 and CDR2 are MGHRA and YSYEKL. Here the CDR3 reads CASSQEGSGGAWGTQYF. The CDR3 DNA follows: TGCGCCAGCAGCCAAGAGGGAAGCGGGGGGGCGTGGGGGACCCAGTACTTC.

J is TRBJ2-7 and V is TRBV15, with no clear D. The V end lost 3 bases, the J end lost 5 bases, and 8 bases lay between the germline ends. From germline, CDR1 is LNHNV and CDR2 YYDKDF (reference sequence). The CDR3 has 12 residues. The CDR3 loop reads CATSRPRDEQYF. CDR3 coding DNA: TGTGCCACCAGCAGGCCCCGGGACGAGCAGTACTTC.

The V call is TRBV11-1, the J call TRBJ2-1; the D gene is possibly TRBD1 (5 bases). V gave up 1 base and J gave up 4 bases, with 11 bases separating them. There are 15 residues in the CDR3. The germline CDR1 and CDR2 sequences are SGHAT and FQDESV (reference sequence). The CDR3 sequence is CASSLDDRVYNEQFF. CDR3 in DNA: TGTGCCAGCAGCTTAGACGACAGAGTATACAATGAGCAGTTCTTC. The complete variable domain, with remaining parts taken from reference TRBV11-1 and TRBJ2-1, reads EAEVAQSPRYKITEKSQAVAFWCDPISGHATLYWYRQILGQGPELLVQFQDESVVDDSQLPKDRFSAERLKGVDSTLKIQPAELGDSAMYLCASSLDDRVYNEQFFGPGTRLTVL.

This clone appeared a single time. The CDR3 is CASSQGLDPRDYEQYF. The CDR3, as DNA: TGTGCCAGCAGCCAAGGGTTGGACCCCCGGGACTACGAGCAGTACTTC. The chain recombines TRBV3-1 (or the pseudogene TRBV3-2) with TRBJ2-7; a possible D gene is TRBD2 (5 bases). The V and J ends lost 1 base and 3 bases respectively, with 16 bases between them. CDR3 length equals 16 residues. Germline V gene lookup returns CDR1 LGHDT and CDR2 YNNKEL (reference sequence).

This clone appeared a few times. The chain combines TRBV30 with TRBJ2-3, with 8 nucleotides matching TRBD2. The CDR3 is made up of 13 amino acids. Germline trimming cut 5 bases from V and 6 bases from J; bases unmatched to any gene: 7. Germline V lookup: CDR1 GTSNPN, CDR2 SVGIG (reference sequence). CDR3 coding DNA: TGTGCCTGGTCGCGGGGGGCCGACGATACGCAGTATTTT. This encodes CAWSRGADDTQYF.

This chain uses TRBV7-8 with TRBJ1-6; possibly TRBD1 for D (6 bases). The germline V gene has CDR1 SGHVS and CDR2 FQNEAQ. V was trimmed by 0 bases and J by 8 bases, leaving 14 bases between them. The CDR3 covers 16 residues. CDR3 sequence: CASSLAGGRNYSPLHF. The CDR3 coding sequence is TGTGCCAGCAGCTTAGCGGGGGGGCGTAATTATTCACCCCTCCACTTT.

CDR3 sequence reads: CASSLAKLAGGTDTQYF. In DNA form, the CDR3 reads TGCGCCAGCAGCTTGGCAAAACTAGCGGGGGGCACAGATACGCAGTATTTT. This sequence joins TRBV5-1 and TRBJ2-3; 11 positions match TRBD2. The ends lost 0 bases at V and 1 base at J; junction bases unmatched: 4. The germline V gene encodes CDR1 SGHRS and CDR2 YFSETQ. The CDR3 extends over 17 amino acids.

The chain recombines TRBV5-1 with TRBJ2-1; TRBD2 agrees at 7 bases. The germline gives CDR1 SGHRS, CDR2 YFSETQ. V gave up 3 bases and J gave up 0 bases; unmatched junction bases: 6. The CDR3 length is 16 residues. CDR3: CASSSAVAGSYNEQFF. CDR3 bases: TGCGCCAGCAGCTCGGCGGTAGCGGGCTCCTACAATGAGCAGTTCTTC. Full variable domain (missing parts from reference TRBV5-1 and TRBJ2-1): KAGVTQTPRYLIKTRGQQVTLSCSPISGHRSVSWYQQTPGQGLQFLFEYFSETQRNKGNFPGRFSGRQFSNSRSEMNVSTLELGDSALYLCASSSAVAGSYNEQFFGPGTRLTVL.

Here the CDR3 DNA reads TGTGCCAGCAGCCAACAGCCGGGGGACTATGGCTACACCTTC. Amino acid sequence: CASSQQPGDYGYTF. V and J are TRBV7-6 and TRBJ1-2, with D perhaps TRBD1 (5 bases). Trimming cost V 5 bases and J 3 bases, with 13 bases left between them. This CDR3 comprises 14 residues. The germline gives CDR1 SGHVS, CDR2 FNYEAQ.

The genes are TRBV5-8 and TRBJ1-5; D unclear. The V and J ends lost 7 bases and 9 bases respectively, with 20 bases between them. The length of the CDR3 is 14 residues. CDR1 and CDR2 from the germline V gene are SGHTS and YDEGEE. CDR3 region: CASPSQDLIGPQHF. Here the CDR3 DNA reads TGTGCCAGCCCCTCTCAGGATCTCATCGGGCCCCAGCATTTT.

The gene calls are TRBV6-5 and TRBJ1-1; 12 nucleotides match TRBD1. Germline-derived CDR1 and CDR2 are MNHEY and SVGAGI. This CDR3 region has 15 residues. Trimming at V came to 7 bases and at J to 5 bases, leaving 8 bases not matched to a gene. The DNA of the CDR3 is TGTGCCAGCACCCGCTGGGACAGGGGGCAGACTGAAGCTTTCTTT. Residues: CASTRWDRGQTEAFF.

The J gene is TRBJ1-2, the V gene TRBV5-5; D is perhaps TRBD1 (5 bases). CDR1 SGHKS and CDR2 YYEKEE come from the germline V gene (reference sequence). Trimming cost V 1 base and J 6 bases, with 13 bases left between them. The CDR3 is made up of 14 amino acids. The CDR3 region has the DNA TGTGCCAGCAGCTTGTATGGGGGTAGGGATGGCTACACCTTC. Its translation: CASSLYGGRDGYTF.

The V gene is TRBV7-2, the J gene TRBJ1-3; D remains unclear. The V and J ends lost 5 bases and 2 bases respectively, with 4 bases between them. This CDR3 has 12 residues. Germline V gene lookup returns CDR1 SGHTA and CDR2 FQGNSA. CDR3 residues: CASSPAGNTIYF. The CDR3, as DNA: TGTGCCAGCAGCCCCGCTGGAAACACCATATATTTT.

The chain employs TRBV15 and TRBJ2-7; D gene uncertain. In germline, CDR1 is LNHNV, CDR2 YYDKDF (reference sequence). The CDR3 runs 14 residues. The V end was cut by 1 base, the J end by 1 base, with 8 bases between. DNA of the CDR3: TGTGCCACCAGCAGAGGCGTACAGTCCTACGAGCAGTACTTC. It specifies CATSRGVQSYEQYF.

The sample holds one count of this clone. The rearrangement links TRBV6-6 to TRBJ1-4; D remains unclear. This CDR3 has 13 residues. Looked up from germline, CDR1 is MNHNY and CDR2 is SVGAGI (reference sequence). V was clipped by 6 bases and J by 5 bases, with 10 bases between them. CDR3 sequence: CASRPVVNEKLFF. The CDR3 DNA follows: TGTGCCAGCAGGCCCGTGGTCAATGAAAAACTGTTTTTT.

This clone was picked up one time. The CDR3 spells CASSLDRVFYGYTF. The CDR3 DNA sequence: TGTGCCAGCAGTCTAGACAGGGTGTTTTATGGCTACACCTTC. V and J are TRBV28 and TRBJ1-2, with 7 bases that match TRBD1. This CDR3 spans 14 amino acids. Per germline, CDR1 MDHEN and CDR2 SYDVKM. The junction had 8 bases not matched to a gene; V was cut back by 5 bases and J by 5 bases.

This sequence joins TRBV4-1 and TRBJ1-3, with D hard to call. The CDR3 is made up of 15 amino acids. Per the germline V gene, CDR1 is MGHRA and CDR2 is YSYEKL. With 1 base removed from V and 3 bases from J, the gap between germline ends came to 10 bases. This CDR3 reads CASSQALSLGNTIYF. The CDR3, as DNA: TGCGCCAGCAGCCAAGCACTGAGTCTTGGAAACACCATATATTTT.

The sample holds a few counts of this clone. CDR3 nucleotide sequence: TGTGCCAGCAGCCCAACTCCGGGACAGGGAACGGCCGGGGAGCTGTTTTTT. Translated: CASSPTPGQGTAGELFF. V and J are TRBV7-3 and TRBJ2-2; 9 nucleotides agree with TRBD1. The CDR3 contains 17 residues. Germline V gives CDR1 SGHTA, CDR2 FQGTGA. With V trimmed by 5 bases and J by 6 bases, 13 bases remained unmatched.

V gene TRBV28 combines with J gene TRBJ1-2; 7 bases are shared with TRBD1. The CDR3 covers 17 residues. With V trimmed by 5 bases and J by 8 bases, 20 bases remained unmatched. Germline V CDR1 and CDR2: MDHEN, SYDVKM. The CDR3 DNA sequence: TGTGCCAGCAGTCCTACCCCCCAACAGGGGTTGAAGGAGGGCTACACCTTC. It is translated as CASSPTPQQGLKEGYTF.

V gene TRBV5-8 combines with J gene TRBJ2-5; D is unresolved. V dropped 3 bases and J dropped 2 bases, with 11 bases sitting between them. Germline loops: CDR1 SGHTS, CDR2 YDEGEE. This CDR3 region has 14 residues. In DNA form, the CDR3 reads TGTGCCAGCAGCTCAATCGGACGGCAAGAGACCCAGTACTTC. This gives the protein CASSSIGRQETQYF. Based on the CDR3 plus reference TRBV5-8 and TRBJ2-5, the full variable domain is EAGVTQSPTHLIKTRGQQATLRCSPISGHTSVYWYQQALGLGLQFLLWYDEGEERNRGNFPPRFSGRQFPNYSSELNVNALELEDSALYLCASSSIGRQETQYFGPGTRLLVL.

This chain connects TRBV19 to TRBJ1-3; D might be TRBD1 (6 bases). This CDR3 has 15 amino acids. Germline V lookup: CDR1 LNHDA, CDR2 SQIVND (reference sequence). Trimming stripped 6 bases from V and 4 bases from J, with 16 bases between. In DNA, the CDR3 is TGTGCCAGTAGGAAGGTACAGGGAGCCGGAAACACCATATATTTT. It yields the protein CASRKVQGAGNTIYF.

The V and J genes are TRBV7-9 and TRBJ2-1; D is ambiguous. Trimming pared 0 bases from V and 7 bases from J, leaving 7 bases between. Germline V lookup: CDR1 SEHNR, CDR2 FQNEAQ (reference sequence). The CDR3 contains 13 residues. The CDR3 nucleotides are TGTGCCAGCAGCTTAGCGTTGGGTAATGAGCAGTTCTTC. Translated, it gives CASSLALGNEQFF.

The chain employs TRBV5-6 and TRBJ1-5, with no clear D. The V and J ends lost 0 bases and 2 bases respectively, with 12 bases between them. CDR1 is SGHDT, CDR2 YYEEEE, per germline. This CDR3 contains 16 residues. CDR3 amino acids: CASSLGAYGGNQPQHF. The CDR3 region has the DNA TGTGCCAGCAGCTTGGGGGCCTATGGGGGCAATCAGCCCCAGCATTTT.

The chain couples TRBV28 to TRBJ1-2; D unresolved. This CDR3 region has 15 residues. V was pared by 5 bases and J by 4 bases, with 17 bases between. Germline V gives CDR1 MDHEN, CDR2 SYDVKM. This chain's CDR3 is CASSLSGAGFYGYTF. In nucleotides, the CDR3 is TGTGCCAGCAGTCTCTCAGGTGCGGGCTTCTATGGCTACACCTTC.

This clone was seen a single time. The gene calls are TRBV28 and TRBJ2-3, with D uncertain. The CDR3 spans 15 residues. Germline V lookup: CDR1 MDHEN, CDR2 SYDVKM. The ends were cut back, 7 bases at V and 0 bases at J, with 14 bases in the middle. CDR3 amino acids: CASMGRLASTDTQYF. For the CDR3, the DNA is TGTGCCAGCATGGGTCGACTGGCTAGCACAGATACGCAGTATTTT.

This clone appeared a single time. V is TRBV12-5 and J is TRBJ1-2; TRBD1 matches 7 bases. V trimming: 6 bases; J trimming: 4 bases; junction bases outside the gene matches: 14. This CDR3 comprises 16 residues. The germline V gene has CDR1 LGHNT and CDR2 FRNRAP. CDR3 bases: TGTGCTAGTGGCCACAATCAAGACAGGGATCCCTATGGCTACACCTTC. Protein: CASGHNQDRDPYGYTF.